The TCR beta chain under discussion was sequenced for a study of blood T cells in healthy people across ages. Many counts were recorded for this clonotype. A J-beta primer mix and a sample-barcoded 5' primer were used in a second PCR of roughly 6 to 11 cycles. A single record per CDR3 protein comes from TCRdb applying MiXCR to the 5' RACE reads. The table records about 840,000 distinct CDR3 sequences, about 28% of them present only once. V was pared by 1 base and J by 3 bases, with 6 bases between. Germline-derived CDR1 and CDR2 are SGHTA and FQGNSA. The CDR3 is made up of 13 amino acids. The data also belong to a second study, concerning T cells of mothers and their children. That study adds: Primer M1S, used in the second PCR, introduced sample barcodes and 2-4 random nucleotides. Each mother gave over 9.5 million TCR beta CDR3 reads; each child, some 2.8 million.

The clonotype originates from a woman in her 40s in good health. V and J are TRBV7-2 and TRBJ2-5; D unclear. Material for sequencing was blood. The CDR3 spells CASSLVGEETQYF. Here the CDR3 DNA reads TGTGCCAGCAGCTTAGTTGGGGAAGAGACCCAGTACTTC.